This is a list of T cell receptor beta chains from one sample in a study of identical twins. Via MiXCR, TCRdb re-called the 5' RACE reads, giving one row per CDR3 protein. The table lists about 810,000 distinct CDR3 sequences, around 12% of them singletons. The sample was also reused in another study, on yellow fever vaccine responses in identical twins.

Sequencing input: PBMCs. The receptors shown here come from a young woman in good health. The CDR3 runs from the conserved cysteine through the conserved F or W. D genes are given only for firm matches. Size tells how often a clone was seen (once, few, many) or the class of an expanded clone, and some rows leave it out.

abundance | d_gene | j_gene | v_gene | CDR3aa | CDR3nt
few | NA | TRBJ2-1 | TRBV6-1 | CASSRSGGGSYNEQFF | TGTGCCAGCAGTCGATCAGGGGGGGGCTCCTACAATGAGCAGTTCTTC
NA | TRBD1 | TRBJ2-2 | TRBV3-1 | CASSTRDRGPSGELFF | TGTGCCAGCAGCACGCGGGACAGGGGACCGAGCGGGGAGCTGTTTTTT
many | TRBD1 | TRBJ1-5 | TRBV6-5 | CASSSGTGGKPQHF | TGTGCCAGCAGTTCCGGGACAGGGGGTAAGCCCCAGCATTTT
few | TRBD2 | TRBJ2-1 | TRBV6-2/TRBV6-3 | CASSPPGTSGRGEQFF | TGTGCCAGCAGTCCACCCGGGACTAGCGGGAGGGGTGAGCAGTTCTTC
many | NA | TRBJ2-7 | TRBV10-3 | CAISESEGPTYEQYF | TGTGCCATCAGTGAGTCAGAAGGGCCCACCTACGAGCAGTACTTC
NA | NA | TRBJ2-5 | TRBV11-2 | CASSIQGSETQYF | TGTGCCAGCAGCATCCAGGGATCGGAGACCCAGTACTTC
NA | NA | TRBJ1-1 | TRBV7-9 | CASSSRTAEAFF | TGTGCCAGCAGCTCAAGGACAGCTGAAGCTTTCTTT
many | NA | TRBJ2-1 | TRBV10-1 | CASSEISYEQFF | TGCGCCAGCAGTGAAATTAGCTATGAGCAGTTCTTC
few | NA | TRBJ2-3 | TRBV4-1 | CASSRGGEGADTQYF | TGCGCCAGCAGCCGGGGAGGGGAGGGGGCAGATACGCAGTATTTT
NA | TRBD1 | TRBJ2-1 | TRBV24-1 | CATSDPGTGVRNEQFF | TGTGCCACCAGTGACCCCGGGACAGGGGTGAGGAATGAGCAGTTCTTC
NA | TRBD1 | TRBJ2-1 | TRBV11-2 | CASSLGYRDRNNEQFF | TGTGCCAGCAGCTTAGGCTACCGGGACAGAAACAATGAGCAGTTCTTC
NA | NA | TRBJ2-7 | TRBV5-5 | CASSWGHLSSYEQYF | TGTGCCAGCAGCTGGGGACATCTGAGCTCCTACGAGCAGTACTTC
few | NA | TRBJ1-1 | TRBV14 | CASSQEAVTEAFF | TGTGCCAGCAGCCAAGAGGCGGTAACTGAAGCTTTCTTT
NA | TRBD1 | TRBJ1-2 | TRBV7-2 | CASSLVTGGFNYGYTF | TGTGCCAGCAGCTTAGTGACAGGGGGTTTTAACTATGGCTACACCTTC
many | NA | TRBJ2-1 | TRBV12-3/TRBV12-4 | CASSLPGPYNEQFF | TGTGCCAGCAGTCTGCCGGGACCTTACAATGAGCAGTTCTTC
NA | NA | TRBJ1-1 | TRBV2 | CASSEDLPNREAFF | TGTGCCAGCAGCGAGGACCTCCCTAATAGGGAAGCTTTCTTT
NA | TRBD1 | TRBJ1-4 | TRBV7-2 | CASSPLGQGVEKLFF | TGTGCCAGCAGCCCCTTGGGACAGGGCGTTGAAAAACTGTTTTTT
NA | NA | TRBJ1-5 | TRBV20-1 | CSATRTDNSNQPQHF | TGCAGTGCTACCAGGACAGATAATAGCAATCAGCCCCAGCATTTT
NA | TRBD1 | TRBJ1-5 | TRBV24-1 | CATSEQGAGNQPQHF | TGTGCCACCAGTGAACAGGGGGCTGGCAATCAGCCCCAGCATTTT
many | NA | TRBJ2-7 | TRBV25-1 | CASSADLTYEQYF | TGTGCCAGCAGCGCTGACCTGACCTACGAGCAGTACTTC
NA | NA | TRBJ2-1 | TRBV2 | CASSVEGVSNEQFF | TGTGCCAGCAGTGTGGAGGGAGTGAGCAATGAGCAGTTCTTC
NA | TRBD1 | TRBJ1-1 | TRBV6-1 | CASRPPGQTNTEAFF | TGTGCCAGCAGACCCCCGGGACAGACGAACACTGAAGCTTTCTTT
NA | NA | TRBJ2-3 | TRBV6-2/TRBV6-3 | CASSYNRRGTSTDTQYF | TGTGCCAGCAGTTACAATCGGCGGGGTACTAGCACAGATACGCAGTATTTT
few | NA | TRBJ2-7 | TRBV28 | CASTWAEGYEQYF | TGTGCCAGCACCTGGGCAGAGGGCTACGAGCAGTACTTC
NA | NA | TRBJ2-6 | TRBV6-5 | CASSYSTQAGANVLTF | TGTGCCAGCAGTTATAGTACTCAGGCAGGGGCCAACGTCCTGACTTTC
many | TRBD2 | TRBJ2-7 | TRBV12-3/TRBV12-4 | CASRHLGTSGTKQYF | TGTGCCAGCCGACACCTAGGGACTAGCGGGACCAAGCAGTACTTC
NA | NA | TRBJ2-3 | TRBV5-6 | CASSAPWPTNTQYF | TGTGCCAGCAGCGCTCCCTGGCCCACGAATACGCAGTATTTT
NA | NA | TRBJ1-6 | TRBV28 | CASSFRTVSSYNSPLHF | TGTGCCAGCAGTTTTAGGACGGTCAGCTCCTATAATTCACCCCTCCACTTT
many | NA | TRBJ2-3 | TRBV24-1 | CATSDLSPDTQYF | TGTGCCACCAGTGATCTCAGTCCAGATACGCAGTATTTT
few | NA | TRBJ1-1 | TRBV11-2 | CASSLGAGPEAFF | TGTGCCAGCAGCTTAGGGGCAGGCCCAGAAGCTTTCTTT
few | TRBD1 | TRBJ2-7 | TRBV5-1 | CASSIWTGGLSDEQYF | TGCGCCAGCAGCATCTGGACAGGGGGTTTAAGCGACGAGCAGTACTTC
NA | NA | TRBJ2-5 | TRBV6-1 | CASAVRGRFETQYF | TGTGCCAGCGCGGTGAGGGGCAGGTTTGAGACCCAGTACTTC
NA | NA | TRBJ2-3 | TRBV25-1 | CASSVEGETVTDTQYF | TGTGCCAGCAGTGTCGAGGGAGAGACAGTCACAGATACGCAGTATTTT
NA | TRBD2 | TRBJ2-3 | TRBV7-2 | CASSSSGGIDTQYF | TGTGCCAGCAGCTCGAGCGGGGGGATCGATACGCAGTATTTT
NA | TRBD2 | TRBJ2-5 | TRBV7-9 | CASSTQTSGSRETQYF | TGTGCCAGCAGCACTCAGACTAGCGGGAGCAGGGAGACCCAGTACTTC
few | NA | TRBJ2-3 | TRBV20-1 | CSARDHGTDTQYF | TGCAGTGCTAGAGATCATGGCACAGATACGCAGTATTTT
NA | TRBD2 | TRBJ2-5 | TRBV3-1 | CASSQDERMSGMSETQYF | TGTGCCAGCAGCCAAGATGAGCGGATGAGCGGGATGTCAGAGACCCAGTACTTC
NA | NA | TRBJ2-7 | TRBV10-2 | CASSESRLARWGEQYF | TGCGCCAGCAGTGAGTCGAGACTCGCACGGTGGGGCGAGCAGTACTTC
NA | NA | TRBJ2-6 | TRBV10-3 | CAISEMGTGSSGANVLTF | TGTGCCATCAGTGAGATGGGAACAGGGTCCTCTGGGGCCAACGTCCTGACTTTC
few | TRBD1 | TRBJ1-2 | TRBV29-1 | CSVETGESYGYTF | TGCAGCGTTGAAACAGGGGAGAGCTATGGCTACACCTTC
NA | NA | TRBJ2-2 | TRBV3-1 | CASSQDNFYGTLNTGELFF | TGTGCCAGCAGCCAAGATAATTTTTACGGAACCTTGAACACCGGGGAGCTGTTTTTT
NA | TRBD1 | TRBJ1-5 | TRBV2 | CASGQGQGAYQPQHF | TGTGCCAGCGGTCAGGGACAGGGGGCCTATCAGCCCCAGCATTTT
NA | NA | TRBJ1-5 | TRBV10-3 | CAITNPGQPQHF | TGTGCCATCACTAACCCGGGACAGCCCCAGCATTTT
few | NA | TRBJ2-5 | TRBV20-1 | CSARNRIRETQYF | TGCAGTGCTAGAAATCGTATAAGGGAGACCCAGTACTTC
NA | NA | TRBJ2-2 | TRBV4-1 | CASSQEWGALNTGELFF | TGCGCCAGCAGCCAAGAGTGGGGCGCACTGAACACCGGGGAGCTGTTTTTT
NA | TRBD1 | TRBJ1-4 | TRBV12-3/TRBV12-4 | CASSSTGGFEKLFF | TGTGCCAGCAGTTCGACAGGGGGTTTTGAAAAACTGTTTTTT
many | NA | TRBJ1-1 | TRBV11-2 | CASSLDRQVNTEAFF | TGTGCCAGCAGCCTAGACAGACAGGTGAACACTGAAGCTTTCTTT
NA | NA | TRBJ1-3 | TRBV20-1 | CSADKGLQNTIYF | TGCAGTGCTGATAAAGGACTGCAAAACACCATATATTTT
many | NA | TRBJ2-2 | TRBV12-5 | CASGPIGDTGELFF | TGTGCTAGTGGTCCCATTGGGGACACCGGGGAGCTGTTTTTT
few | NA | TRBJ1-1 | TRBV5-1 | CASSLPGHLNTEAFF | TGCGCCAGCAGCTTACCGGGACACTTGAACACTGAAGCTTTCTTT
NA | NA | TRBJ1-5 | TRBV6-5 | CASSYSTGVGQPQHF | TGTGCCAGCAGTTACTCTACCGGGGTAGGTCAGCCCCAGCATTTT